A single count supports the clone carrying this TCR beta chain. The antigen remains undetermined. V trimming: 8 bases; J trimming: 0 bases; junction bases outside the gene matches: 0. The CDR3 extends over 12 amino acids. Germline V gene data show CDR1 as MNHNY and CDR2 as SVGAGI (reference sequence). These data belong to a study of cytomegalovirus exposure and HLA in healthy donors. Use of 60 Vbeta and 13 Jbeta primers characterized the PCR. Clones were read by immunoSEQ multiplex PCR, and TCRdb kept only the in-frame ones, dropping some. Altogether about 55,000 clones are present, 65% to 80% being singletons, with the ten largest covering under 45%. Study results and limitations: Many donors carried some public TCRs, although rarity characterized most TCR sequences. There were 150 to 200 TCR beta chains listed as cytomegalovirus-associated.

The receptor's source is a man aged 40-49 years in good health and CMV-seropositive. This chain joins TRBV6-6 and TRBJ1-2; 7 bases are a match to TRBD1. The sequenced sample was PBMCs. The CDR3 sequence is CASGTANYGYTF. CDR3 bases: TGTGCCAGCGGGACAGCTAACTATGGCTACACCTTC.